These T cell receptor beta chains were read from a single sample in a study of blood T cell repertoires in COVID-19. Method: immunoSEQ multiplex PCR; TCRdb's copy keeps in-frame clones and lacks some. The repertoire consists of more than 200,000 clones, with about 93% occurring once and the leading ten covering approximately 1.9%. Sequenced material: PBMCs or T cells enriched from blood (not recorded which). The receptor source for this set is a woman between 18 and 29 years old who had recovered from COVID-19. Both conserved end residues are part of each CDR3. The order of the fields is CDR3 DNA, CDR3 protein, V gene, clone size, J gene, D gene. D genes are given only for firm matches. A row's size may be missing; if present it is once, few, many or a size class.

DNA: TGTGCCAGCAGTTCGCCCGGGACAGGGGGGAATTCACCCCTCCACTTT
CDR3: CASSSPGTGGNSPLHF
V: TRBV6-2/TRBV6-3
size: few
J: TRBJ1-6
D: TRBD1

DNA: TGTGCCAGCAGCTTGGAGGGCAGGGGGCGAGGCTACACCTTC
CDR3: CASSLEGRGRGYTF
V: TRBV5-4
size: -
J: TRBJ1-2
D: TRBD1

DNA: TGTGCCAGCAGCCCTACCCCTGTACTTGGCTATGGCTACACCTTC
CDR3: CASSPTPVLGYGYTF
V: TRBV28
size: -
J: TRBJ1-2
D: -

DNA: TGCGCCAGCAGCTTGGGGGGAGCTAACTATGGCTACACCTTC
CDR3: CASSLGGANYGYTF
V: TRBV5-1
size: -
J: TRBJ1-2
D: -

DNA: TGTGCCAGCTCACCAGGAAGCGGGGGGGTATACAATGAGCAGTTCTTC
CDR3: CASSPGSGGVYNEQFF
V: TRBV18
size: -
J: TRBJ2-1
D: TRBD2

DNA: TGTGCCAGCTCACCACCGGGGGGACAGTTTGAGCAGTTCTTC
CDR3: CASSPPGGQFEQFF
V: TRBV18
size: -
J: TRBJ2-1
D: -

DNA: TGTGCCAGCAGTTATTTAGGCTACACCTTC
CDR3: CASSYLGYTF
V: TRBV6-9
size: -
J: TRBJ1-2
D: -

DNA: TGTGCCAGCAGTTTATTCCCTATCGGGATAGCCAAAAACATTCAGTACTTC
CDR3: CASSLFPIGIAKNIQYF
V: TRBV28
size: -
J: TRBJ2-4
D: -

DNA: TGCAGTACTAATCAGCCCCAGCATTTT
CDR3: CSTNQPQHF
V: TRBV20-1
size: -
J: TRBJ1-5
D: -

DNA: TGTGCCAGCAGTCCGGGACAGGGTCAAGGAAAACTGTTTTTT
CDR3: CASSPGQGQGKLFF
V: TRBV6-4
size: -
J: TRBJ1-4
D: TRBD1

DNA: TGTGCCAGCAGCTTGGCTGGGACAGGTCCCCTCTACGAGCAGTACTTC
CDR3: CASSLAGTGPLYEQYF
V: TRBV5-4
size: -
J: TRBJ2-7
D: TRBD1

DNA: TGTGCCAGCAGTTCTATAACCTACGAGCAGTACTTC
CDR3: CASSSITYEQYF
V: TRBV12-3/TRBV12-4
size: -
J: TRBJ2-7
D: -

DNA: TGCGCCAGCAGCTTGGTTAGCGGGGCAGTCGAGACCCAGTACTTC
CDR3: CASSLVSGAVETQYF
V: TRBV5-1
size: -
J: TRBJ2-5
D: TRBD2

DNA: TGTGCCAGCAGCTTAGATCTGGCGGCCGGGGAGCTGTTTTTT
CDR3: CASSLDLAAGELFF
V: TRBV11-2
size: -
J: TRBJ2-2
D: -

DNA: TGTGCCAGCAGTTTAATAGGACAGGGGGCTGGGTATGGCTACACCTTC
CDR3: CASSLIGQGAGYGYTF
V: TRBV28
size: few
J: TRBJ1-2
D: TRBD1

DNA: TGTGCCAGCAGCTTAGGACAGGGGAGCTCTGGGGCCAACGTCCTGACTTTC
CDR3: CASSLGQGSSGANVLTF
V: TRBV11-3
size: -
J: TRBJ2-6
D: TRBD1

DNA: TGTGCCAGCAGCCGGCGGGGGAACACTGAAGCTTTCTTT
CDR3: CASSRRGNTEAFF
V: TRBV7-6
size: once
J: TRBJ1-1
D: -

DNA: TGTGCCAGCAGCCCGGGACTAGCGGGTATTTCTTACGAGCAGTACTTC
CDR3: CASSPGLAGISYEQYF
V: TRBV7-8
size: once
J: TRBJ2-7
D: TRBD2

DNA: TGCGCCAGCAGCTCCGGGACGGGAGATGAAAAACTGTTTTTT
CDR3: CASSSGTGDEKLFF
V: TRBV5-1
size: -
J: TRBJ1-4
D: -

DNA: TGTGCCAGCAGTTTATTAACCAGATTCTACGAGCAGTACTTC
CDR3: CASSLLTRFYEQYF
V: TRBV28
size: -
J: TRBJ2-7
D: -

DNA: TGTGCCAGTAGTATGGAGGAGTATAATCAGCCCCAGCATTTT
CDR3: CASSMEEYNQPQHF
V: TRBV19
size: -
J: TRBJ1-5
D: -

DNA: TGTGCCAGCAGCGGGGCTCCGCGACAGGTCCCCGGGTACTTC
CDR3: CASSGAPRQVPGYF
V: TRBV2
size: -
J: TRBJ2-7
D: -

DNA: TGTGCCAGCAGCTTAGCTCTTGGAGGTTCGAACACCGGGGAGCTGTTTTTT
CDR3: CASSLALGGSNTGELFF
V: TRBV7-3
size: few
J: TRBJ2-2
D: -

DNA: TGTGCCACTGGGACAGGGGGCGACACTGAAGCTTTCTTT
CDR3: CATGTGGDTEAFF
V: TRBV19
size: -
J: TRBJ1-1
D: TRBD1

DNA: TGTGCCAGCAGTGAGGACAGGGGGAAAGTAGCGGATGAGCAGTTCTTC
CDR3: CASSEDRGKVADEQFF
V: TRBV6-1
size: -
J: TRBJ2-1
D: TRBD1

DNA: TGTGCCAGCGGGCAGGGCAGCCTGATAAGGCCAGCTTTCTTT
CDR3: CASGQGSLIRPAFF
V: TRBV2
size: -
J: TRBJ1-1
D: -

DNA: TGTGCCAGCAGCTCAAGCACCGCAGGCCCTTTTGGCTACACCTTC
CDR3: CASSSSTAGPFGYTF
V: TRBV3-1/TRBV3-2
size: -
J: TRBJ1-2
D: -

DNA: TGTGCCAGCAGCCGAGACTCTACTAGCGGGGGGCCCTACGAGCAGTACTTC
CDR3: CASSRDSTSGGPYEQYF
V: TRBV4-2
size: few
J: TRBJ2-7
D: TRBD2

DNA: TGTGCCAGCAGTCGAGCCCGTATGACACCCCTCCACTTT
CDR3: CASSRARMTPLHF
V: TRBV6-5
size: -
J: TRBJ1-6
D: -

DNA: TGTGCCAGCAGCTTACCTACGGGACTTCAAGGTGAGCAGTTCTTC
CDR3: CASSLPTGLQGEQFF
V: TRBV11-3
size: -
J: TRBJ2-1
D: -

DNA: TGTGCCACCAGTGATATAAGAAGCTTGGCGGGGGAAGGGTACAATGAGCAGTTCTTC
CDR3: CATSDIRSLAGEGYNEQFF
V: TRBV24-1
size: -
J: TRBJ2-1
D: TRBD2

DNA: TGTGCCAGCTCAGTGGGACAGGCTTTCAATGAGCAGTTCTTC
CDR3: CASSVGQAFNEQFF
V: TRBV18
size: -
J: TRBJ2-1
D: TRBD1

DNA: TGCAGTGCTAGTCGGTCGGCTAATGAAAAACTGTTTTTT
CDR3: CSASRSANEKLFF
V: TRBV20-1
size: -
J: TRBJ1-4
D: -

DNA: TGTGCCAGCAGCCAAGCAACATTCCTGAACACTGAAGCTTTCTTT
CDR3: CASSQATFLNTEAFF
V: TRBV4-2
size: few
J: TRBJ1-1
D: -

DNA: TGTGCCAGCAGTGAACTCTCTGGGGCCAACGTCCTGACTTTC
CDR3: CASSELSGANVLTF
V: TRBV6-1
size: few
J: TRBJ2-6
D: -

DNA: TGTGCCAGCAGCCAAAGTGTCCGAGCGAGCACGGATTACGAGCAGTACTTC
CDR3: CASSQSVRASTDYEQYF
V: TRBV4-2
size: -
J: TRBJ2-7
D: -

DNA: TGTGCCAGCAGCTTATCTTTAGATACGCAGTATTTT
CDR3: CASSLSLDTQYF
V: TRBV11-3
size: -
J: TRBJ2-3
D: -

DNA: TGTGCCAGCAGCGTAGAGGAGGGATGGAATGAGCAGTTCTTC
CDR3: CASSVEEGWNEQFF
V: TRBV9
size: -
J: TRBJ2-1
D: -

DNA: TGTGCCAGCAGAGCCGGGACAGGGGGGCTAAGCTCCTACAATGAGCAGTTCTTC
CDR3: CASRAGTGGLSSYNEQFF
V: TRBV9
size: -
J: TRBJ2-1
D: TRBD1

DNA: TGTGCCAGCTACTCGTTGGGGGGATCTGAGACCCAGTACTTC
CDR3: CASYSLGGSETQYF
V: TRBV27
size: -
J: TRBJ2-5
D: -

DNA: TGTGCCAGCCTGGGGCTCGGGGCCAACGTCCTGACTTTC
CDR3: CASLGLGANVLTF
V: TRBV2
size: -
J: TRBJ2-6
D: -